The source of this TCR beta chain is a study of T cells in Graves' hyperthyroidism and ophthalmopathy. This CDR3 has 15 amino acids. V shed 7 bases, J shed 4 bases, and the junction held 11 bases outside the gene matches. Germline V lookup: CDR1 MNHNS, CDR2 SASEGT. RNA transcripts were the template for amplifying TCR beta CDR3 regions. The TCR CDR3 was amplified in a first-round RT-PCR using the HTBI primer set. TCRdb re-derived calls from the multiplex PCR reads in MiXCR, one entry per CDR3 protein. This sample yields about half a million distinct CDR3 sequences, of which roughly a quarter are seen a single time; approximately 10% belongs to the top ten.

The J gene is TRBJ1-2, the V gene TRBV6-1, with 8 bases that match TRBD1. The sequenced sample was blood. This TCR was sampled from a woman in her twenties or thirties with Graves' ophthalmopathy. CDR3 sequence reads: CASKSRGHLVYGYTF. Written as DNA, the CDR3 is TGTGCCAGCAAGTCCAGGGGGCACTTGGTCTATGGCTACACCTTC.